The rows below give T cell receptor beta chains drawn from one sample of a study of T cells after yellow fever vaccination. One entry per CDR3 protein, called by TCRdb with MiXCR from the 5' RACE reads. The sample comprises about 240,000 distinct CDR3 sequences, about 7% of which are singletons, and approximately 0.85% rests with the top ten. Sequencing used CD4+ T cells sorted from PBMCs, obtained 15 days after the yellow fever booster vaccination. These receptors were obtained from a man aged 30 to 45 who received the YFV17D yellow fever vaccine. CDR3s leave out the opening cysteine and the closing phenylalanine or tryptophan.

TRBJ2-7 TRBV20-1 SARRAEQY
TRBJ2-1 TRBV5-4 ASSPPTPSSYNEQF
TRBJ2-2 TRBV20-1 SAGDPNTGELF
TRBJ2-3 TRBV20-1 SARSSGRAGTDTQY
TRBJ2-5 TRBV10-3 AISGGQGYHETQY
TRBJ1-3 TRBV4-3 ASSQDLPRTGGGNTIY
TRBJ2-3 TRBV5-1 ASAGGLAAGTDTQY
TRBJ2-3 TRBV5-4 ASSLARASSTDTQY
TRBJ2-1 TRBV5-6 ASSLEGLATYNEQF
TRBJ2-5 TRBV12-3/TRBV12-4 ASTPSGRRETQY
TRBJ2-1 TRBV12-3/TRBV12-4 ASTRAHEQF
TRBJ1-3 TRBV7-7 ASSPGSGNTIY
TRBJ2-5 TRBV7-2 ASRLSGSLETQY
TRBJ2-2 TRBV14 ASSLNRGLTGELF
TRBJ2-5 TRBV4-3 ASSQERLGETQY
TRBJ2-5 TRBV20-1 SATQTLALGETQY
TRBJ2-3 TRBV29-1 SVEGKYTDTQY
TRBJ2-5 TRBV27 ASYRGVGETQY
TRBJ1-2 TRBV12-3/TRBV12-4 ASSRQGSRGYT
TRBJ2-4 TRBV5-1 ASSLGSDNIQY
TRBJ2-5 TRBV29-1 SVDLWGSETQY
TRBJ1-1 TRBV7-9 ASSLAPRTEAF
TRBJ2-5 TRBV20-1 SADLLAGSEAETQY
TRBJ1-5 TRBV10-1 ASTDWGPPQH
TRBJ2-2 TRBV6-5 ASSYIAGVGTGELF
TRBJ2-1 TRBV27 ASRRGNEQF
TRBJ2-1 TRBV7-9 ASSSELAGVEQF
TRBJ2-1 TRBV9 ASSAGLASDKKQF
TRBJ2-7 TRBV20-1 SARDREGSWYEQY
TRBJ2-7 TRBV20-1 SASSLLSSYEQY
TRBJ2-7 TRBV28 ASRRTGSWYEQY
TRBJ2-1 TRBV5-6 ASSLFGTGQNEQF
TRBJ2-3 TRBV4-3 ASSQLVTDTQY
TRBJ2-3 TRBV2 ASTFQATDTQY
TRBJ2-5 TRBV15 ATSATRRELETQY
TRBJ2-1 TRBV7-2 ASTQTSGRASYNEQF
TRBJ2-5 TRBV3-1 ASSQPGQGFETQY
TRBJ2-3 TRBV20-1 SARAGSGRAGGTDTQY
TRBJ2-5 TRBV6-5 ASSYENSRETQY
TRBJ2-1 TRBV18 ASSRAGGPTSEQF
TRBJ2-7 TRBV7-2 ASSSGLAGGHEQY
TRBJ2-1 TRBV5-1 ASSLESSGMNEQF
TRBJ2-7 TRBV10-3 AISVGGNYEQY
TRBJ2-2 TRBV7-2 ASSLGPGNTGELF
TRBJ2-7 TRBV24-1 ATSDYRDRVGEQY
TRBJ2-5 TRBV18 ASSPPNRDETQY
TRBJ2-1 TRBV7-2 ASSQDWYNEQF
TRBJ2-5 TRBV18 ASSPYGQGEETQY
TRBJ2-2 TRBV19 ASSLRTGTSGTGELF
TRBJ1-4 TRBV4-3 ASSHFGGVNEKLF
TRBJ1-2 TRBV5-6 ASSGTGTGSGYT
TRBJ2-7 TRBV19 ASSGSGPSSEQY
TRBJ2-1 TRBV7-9 ASSLADRSYNEQF
TRBJ2-7 TRBV12-2 ASRLCFGSPRGIVTNEQY
TRBJ2-1 TRBV5-1 ASSLAGQSNNEQF
TRBJ2-5 TRBV5-1 ASSPKAAYVQETQY
TRBJ2-5 TRBV5-1 ASSIGTAETQC
TRBJ2-7 TRBV6-5 ASSSLFRGRGYEQY
TRBJ2-7 TRBV7-2 ASSLQGIAYEQY